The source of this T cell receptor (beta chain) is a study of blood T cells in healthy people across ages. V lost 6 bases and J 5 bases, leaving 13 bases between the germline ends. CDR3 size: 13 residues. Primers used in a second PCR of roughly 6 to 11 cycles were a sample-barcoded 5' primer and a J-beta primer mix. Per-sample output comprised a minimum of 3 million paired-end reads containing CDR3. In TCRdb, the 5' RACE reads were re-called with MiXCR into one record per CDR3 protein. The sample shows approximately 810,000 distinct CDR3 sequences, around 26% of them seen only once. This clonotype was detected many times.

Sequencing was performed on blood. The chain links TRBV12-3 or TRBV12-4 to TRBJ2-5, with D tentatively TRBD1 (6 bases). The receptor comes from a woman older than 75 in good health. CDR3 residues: CASRRTVEETQYF. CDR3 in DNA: TGTGCCAGCAGGAGGACAGTAGAGGAGACCCAGTACTTC.